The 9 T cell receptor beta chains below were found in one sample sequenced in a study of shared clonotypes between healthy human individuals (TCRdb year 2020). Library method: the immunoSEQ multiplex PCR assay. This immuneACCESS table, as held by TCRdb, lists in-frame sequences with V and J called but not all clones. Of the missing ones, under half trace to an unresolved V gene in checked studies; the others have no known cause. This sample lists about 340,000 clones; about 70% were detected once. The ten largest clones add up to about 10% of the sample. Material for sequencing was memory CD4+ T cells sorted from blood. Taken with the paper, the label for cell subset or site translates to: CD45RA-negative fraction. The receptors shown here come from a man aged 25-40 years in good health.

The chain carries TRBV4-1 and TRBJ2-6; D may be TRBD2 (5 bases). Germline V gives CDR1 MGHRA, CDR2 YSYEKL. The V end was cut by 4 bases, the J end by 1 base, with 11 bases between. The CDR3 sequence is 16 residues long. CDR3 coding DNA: TGCGCCAGCAGCCCCGGAGGTGGGTCTGGGGCCAACGTCCTGACTTTC. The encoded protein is CASSPGGGSGANVLTF.

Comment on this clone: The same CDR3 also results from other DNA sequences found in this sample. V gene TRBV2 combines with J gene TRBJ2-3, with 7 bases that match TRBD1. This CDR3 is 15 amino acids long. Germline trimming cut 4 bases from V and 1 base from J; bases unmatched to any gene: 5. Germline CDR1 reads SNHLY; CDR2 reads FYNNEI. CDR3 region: CASSGQGVGTDTQYF. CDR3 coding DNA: TGTGCCAGCAGTGGCCAGGGGGTTGGCACAGATACGCAGTATTTT.

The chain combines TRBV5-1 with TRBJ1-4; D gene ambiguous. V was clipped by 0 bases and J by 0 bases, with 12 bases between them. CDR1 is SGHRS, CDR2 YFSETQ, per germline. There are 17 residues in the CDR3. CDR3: CASSLAAGIATNEKLFF. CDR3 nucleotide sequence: TGCGCCAGCAGCTTGGCCGCAGGCATTGCAACTAATGAAAAACTGTTTTTT.

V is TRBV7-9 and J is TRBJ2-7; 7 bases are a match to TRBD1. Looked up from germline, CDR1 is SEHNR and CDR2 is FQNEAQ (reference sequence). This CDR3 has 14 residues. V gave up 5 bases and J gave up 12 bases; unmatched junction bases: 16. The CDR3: CASSREGPSRDRYF. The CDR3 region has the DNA TGTGCCAGCAGCCGCGAGGGGCCCAGCCGGGACAGGTACTTC.

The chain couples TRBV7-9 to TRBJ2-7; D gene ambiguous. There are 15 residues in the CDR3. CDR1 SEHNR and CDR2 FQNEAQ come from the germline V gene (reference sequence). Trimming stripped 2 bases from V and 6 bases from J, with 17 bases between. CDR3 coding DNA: TGTGCCAGCAGCTTATACCCCCAGGAGTGGTTCGAGCAGTACTTC. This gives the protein CASSLYPQEWFEQYF.

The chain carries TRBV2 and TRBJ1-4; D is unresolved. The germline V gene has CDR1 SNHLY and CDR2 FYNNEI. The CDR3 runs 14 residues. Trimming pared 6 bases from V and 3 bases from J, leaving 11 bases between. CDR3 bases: TGTGCCAGCAGCGACGGTATGGCTAATGAAAAACTGTTTTTT. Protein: CASSDGMANEKLFF.

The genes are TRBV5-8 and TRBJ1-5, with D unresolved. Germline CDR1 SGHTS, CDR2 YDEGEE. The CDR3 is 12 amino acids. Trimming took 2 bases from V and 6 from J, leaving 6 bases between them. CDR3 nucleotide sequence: TGTGCCAGCAGCTTTTCTGTTCAGCCCCAGCATTTT. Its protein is CASSFSVQPQHF.

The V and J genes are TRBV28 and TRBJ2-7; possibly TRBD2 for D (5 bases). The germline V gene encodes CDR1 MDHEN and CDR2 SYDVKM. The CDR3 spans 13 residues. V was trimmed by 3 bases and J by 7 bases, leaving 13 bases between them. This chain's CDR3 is CASSFQYSGEQYF. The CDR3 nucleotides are TGTGCCAGCAGTTTCCAATATTCGGGGGAGCAGTACTTC.

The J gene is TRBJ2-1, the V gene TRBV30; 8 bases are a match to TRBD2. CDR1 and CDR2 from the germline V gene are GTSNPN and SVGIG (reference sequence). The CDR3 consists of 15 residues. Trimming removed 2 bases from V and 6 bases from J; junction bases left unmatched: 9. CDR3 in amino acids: CAWSPRGLVGNEQFF. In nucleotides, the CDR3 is TGTGCCTGGAGTCCGCGGGGACTAGTAGGCAATGAGCAGTTCTTC.